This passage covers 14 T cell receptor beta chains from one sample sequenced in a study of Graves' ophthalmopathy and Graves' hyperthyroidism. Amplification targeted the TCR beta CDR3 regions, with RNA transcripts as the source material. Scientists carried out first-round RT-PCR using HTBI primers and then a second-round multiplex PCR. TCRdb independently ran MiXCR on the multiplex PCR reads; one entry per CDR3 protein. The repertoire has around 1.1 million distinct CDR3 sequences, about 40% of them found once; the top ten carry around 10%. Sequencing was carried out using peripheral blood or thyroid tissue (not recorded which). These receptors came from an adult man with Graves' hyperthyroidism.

This CDR3 reads CASSYQDSYEQYF. The CDR3 coding sequence is TGTGCCAGCAGTTACCAGGACTCCTACGAGCAGTACTTC. The chain has TRBV6-1 and TRBJ2-7; D is undetermined. The germline V gene has CDR1 MNHNS and CDR2 SASEGT. This CDR3 has 13 residues. Trimming cost V 5 bases and J 0 bases, with 8 bases left between them.

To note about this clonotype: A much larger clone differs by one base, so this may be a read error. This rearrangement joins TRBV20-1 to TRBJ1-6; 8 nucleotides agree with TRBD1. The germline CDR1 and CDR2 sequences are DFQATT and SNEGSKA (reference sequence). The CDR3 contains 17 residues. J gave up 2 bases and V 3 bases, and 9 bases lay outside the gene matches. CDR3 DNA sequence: TGCAGTGCTAGGCGACAGGGGAGCTCCCCCTATAATTCACCCCTCCACTTT. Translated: CSARRQGSSPYNSPLHF.

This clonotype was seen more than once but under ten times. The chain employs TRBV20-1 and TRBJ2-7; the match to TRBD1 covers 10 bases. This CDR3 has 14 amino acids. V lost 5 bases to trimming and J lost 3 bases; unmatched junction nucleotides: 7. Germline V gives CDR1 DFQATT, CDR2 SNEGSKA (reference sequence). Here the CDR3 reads CSARRDRGLYEQYF. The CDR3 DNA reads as TGCAGTGCTCGCCGGGACAGGGGCCTCTACGAGCAGTACTTC.

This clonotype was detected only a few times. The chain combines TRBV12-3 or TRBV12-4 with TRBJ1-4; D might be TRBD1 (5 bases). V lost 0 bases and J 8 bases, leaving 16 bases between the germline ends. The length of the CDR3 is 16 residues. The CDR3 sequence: CASSLALGPRGEKLFF. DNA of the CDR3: TGTGCCAGCAGTTTAGCCCTGGGGCCTAGGGGAGAAAAACTGTTTTTT.

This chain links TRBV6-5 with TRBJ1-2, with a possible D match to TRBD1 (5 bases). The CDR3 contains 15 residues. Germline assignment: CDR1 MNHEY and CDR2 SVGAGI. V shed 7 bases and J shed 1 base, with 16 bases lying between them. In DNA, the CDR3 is TGTGCCAGCACTACCGGGGGTGTGGGTAACTATGGCTACACCTTC. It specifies CASTTGGVGNYGYTF.

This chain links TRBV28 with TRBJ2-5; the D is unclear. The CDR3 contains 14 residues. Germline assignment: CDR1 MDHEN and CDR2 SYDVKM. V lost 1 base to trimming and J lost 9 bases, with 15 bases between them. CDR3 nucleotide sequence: TGTGCCAGCAGTTTATCAGGCGTTCTGAAGTCCCAGTACTTC. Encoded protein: CASSLSGVLKSQYF.

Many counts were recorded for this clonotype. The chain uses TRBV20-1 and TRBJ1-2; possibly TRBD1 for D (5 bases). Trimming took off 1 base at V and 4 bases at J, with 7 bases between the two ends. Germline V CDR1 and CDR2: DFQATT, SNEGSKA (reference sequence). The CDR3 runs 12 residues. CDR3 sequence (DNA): TGCAGTGCTAGAGGACAGACCTATGGCTACACCTTC. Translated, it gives CSARGQTYGYTF.

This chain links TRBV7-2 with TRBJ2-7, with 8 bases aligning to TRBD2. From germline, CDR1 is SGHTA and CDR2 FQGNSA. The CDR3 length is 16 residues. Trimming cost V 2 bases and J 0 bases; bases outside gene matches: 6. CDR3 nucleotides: TGTGCCAGCAGCTTAAGGACTAGCCATAGCTCCTACGAGCAGTACTTC. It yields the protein CASSLRTSHSSYEQYF.

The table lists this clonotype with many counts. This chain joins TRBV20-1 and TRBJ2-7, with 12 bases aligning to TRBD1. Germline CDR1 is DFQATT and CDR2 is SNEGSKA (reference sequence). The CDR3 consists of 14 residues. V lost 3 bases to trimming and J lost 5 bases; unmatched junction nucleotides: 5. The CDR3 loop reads CSARSGTGGNEQYF. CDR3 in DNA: TGCAGTGCTAGGTCCGGGACAGGGGGCAACGAGCAGTACTTC.

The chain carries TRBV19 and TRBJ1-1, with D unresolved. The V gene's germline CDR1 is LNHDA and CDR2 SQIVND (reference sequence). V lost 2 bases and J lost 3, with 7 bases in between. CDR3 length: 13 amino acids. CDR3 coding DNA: TGTGCCAGTAGTATATCCCGGGACACTGAAGCTTTCTTT. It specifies CASSISRDTEAFF.

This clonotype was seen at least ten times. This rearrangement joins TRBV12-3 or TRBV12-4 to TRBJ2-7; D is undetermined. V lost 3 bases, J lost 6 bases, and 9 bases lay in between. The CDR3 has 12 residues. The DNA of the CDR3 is TGTGCCAGCAGTTTGGGTAGTGCCGAGCAGTACTTC. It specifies CASSLGSAEQYF.

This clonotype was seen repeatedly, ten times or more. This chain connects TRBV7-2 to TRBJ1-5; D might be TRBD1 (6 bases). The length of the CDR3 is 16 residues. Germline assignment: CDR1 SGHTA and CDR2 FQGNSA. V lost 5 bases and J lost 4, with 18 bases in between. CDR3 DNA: TGTGCCAGCAGCCCCGAAACAGGGAGGGGGAATCAGCCCCAGCATTTT. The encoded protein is CASSPETGRGNQPQHF.

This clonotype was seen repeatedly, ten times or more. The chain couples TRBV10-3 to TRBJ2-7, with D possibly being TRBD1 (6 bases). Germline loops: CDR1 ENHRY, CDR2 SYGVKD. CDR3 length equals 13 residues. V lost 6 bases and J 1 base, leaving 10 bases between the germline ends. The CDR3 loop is CAISLQGSYEQYF. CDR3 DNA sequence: TGTGCCATCAGCCTGCAGGGGTCCTACGAGCAGTACTTC.

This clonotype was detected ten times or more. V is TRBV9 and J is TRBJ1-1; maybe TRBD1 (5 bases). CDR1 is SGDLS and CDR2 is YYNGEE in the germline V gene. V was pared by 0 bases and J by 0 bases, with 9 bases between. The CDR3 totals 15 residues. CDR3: CASSVGGRMNTEAFF. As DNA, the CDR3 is TGTGCCAGCAGCGTAGGGGGCAGGATGAACACTGAAGCTTTCTTT.